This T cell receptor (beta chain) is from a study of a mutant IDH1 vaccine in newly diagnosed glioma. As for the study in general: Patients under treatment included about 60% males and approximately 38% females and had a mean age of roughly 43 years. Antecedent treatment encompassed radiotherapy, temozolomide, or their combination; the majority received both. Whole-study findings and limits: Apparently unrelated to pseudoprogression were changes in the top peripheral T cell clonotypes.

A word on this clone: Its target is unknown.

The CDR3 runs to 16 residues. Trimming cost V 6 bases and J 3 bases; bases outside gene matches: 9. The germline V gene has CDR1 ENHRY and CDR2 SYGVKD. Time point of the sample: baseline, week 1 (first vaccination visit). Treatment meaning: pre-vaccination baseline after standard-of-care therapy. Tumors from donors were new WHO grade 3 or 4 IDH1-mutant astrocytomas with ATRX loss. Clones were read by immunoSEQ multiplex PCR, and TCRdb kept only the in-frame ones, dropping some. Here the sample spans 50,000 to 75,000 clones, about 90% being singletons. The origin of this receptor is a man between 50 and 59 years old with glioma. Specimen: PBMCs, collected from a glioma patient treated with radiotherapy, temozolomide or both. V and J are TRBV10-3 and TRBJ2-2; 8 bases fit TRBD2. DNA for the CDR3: TGTGCCATCAGGGGACGGGGAGCGGGGGACACCGGGGAGCTGTTTTTT. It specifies CAIRGRGAGDTGELFF.